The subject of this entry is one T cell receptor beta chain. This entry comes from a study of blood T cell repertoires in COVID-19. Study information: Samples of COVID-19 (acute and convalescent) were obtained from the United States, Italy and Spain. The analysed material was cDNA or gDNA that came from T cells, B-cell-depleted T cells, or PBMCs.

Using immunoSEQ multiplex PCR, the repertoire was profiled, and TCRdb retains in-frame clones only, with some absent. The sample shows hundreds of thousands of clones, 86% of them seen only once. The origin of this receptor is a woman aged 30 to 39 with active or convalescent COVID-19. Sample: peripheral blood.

The CDR3, as DNA: TGTGCCAGCAGTTACTCCGAGGGCCCGGGGAATCAGCCCCAGCATTTT. Protein product: CASSYSEGPGNQPQHF. The chain carries TRBV6-6 and TRBJ1-5; D is uncertain. Germline V gene sequence: CDR1 MNHNY, CDR2 SVGAGI (reference sequence). V was pared by 0 bases and J by 4 bases, with 13 bases between. This CDR3 comprises 16 residues.